The clone carrying this T cell receptor (beta chain) was picked up many times. What it binds is not known. These data come from a study of glioma-infiltrating T cells. The iRepertoire nested amplicon-rescue multiplex PCR amplified TCR alpha and beta CDR3s from RNA. MiXCR, run by TCRdb on the multiplex PCR reads, gives a single entry per CDR3 protein. The sample holds about 180,000 distinct CDR3 sequences, roughly 45% seen once. This CDR3 has 13 amino acids. Trimming removed 10 bases at V and 3 bases at J, with 13 bases between. CDR1 is MNHNS, CDR2 SASEGT, per germline. Study-wide results and caveats: Non-neoplastic patients had below-expected tissue-blood divergence, while all gliomas exceeded expectation.

The sequence was collected from a human donor with low-grade glioma or glioblastoma, undergoing nonglioma brain surgery, or in good health (not recorded which). The rearrangement joins TRBV6-1 to TRBJ1-5, with unresolved D. The specimen sequenced was glioma tissue, nonneoplastic brain tissue, or PBMCs (not recorded which). CDR3 nucleotides: TGTGCCATCCAATCCCAAACCAATCAGCCCCAGCATTTT. Translating gives CAIQSQTNQPQHF.